One and the same sample provided the 14 T cell receptor beta chains below, sequenced in a study of control samples from healthy donors and cancer patients. Profiling relied on immunoSEQ multiplex PCR, and the TCRdb table lists in-frame clones only, not all of them. Of under 200,000 clones listed, over 85% were seen once; the top ten hold approximately 4%. The sequencing sample was made of blood. These receptors were collected from a woman in her fifties or sixties in good health.

This chain's CDR3 is CATSAGDYNEQFF. CDR3 in DNA: TGTGCCACCAGTGCCGGGGACTACAATGAGCAGTTCTTC. The rearrangement joins TRBV24-1 to TRBJ2-1, with D perhaps matching TRBD2 (5 bases). This CDR3 is 13 amino acids long. V gave up 5 bases and J gave up 3 bases, with 7 bases separating them. Germline CDR1 is KGHDR and CDR2 is SFDVKD.

The V call is TRBV5-1, the J call TRBJ2-3; weak D call: TRBD2 (5 bases). Germline V gives CDR1 SGHRS, CDR2 YFSETQ. There are 17 residues in the CDR3. Deletions cut 4 bases from V and 0 bases from J, with 18 bases between. The CDR3 is CASSKGQFGESTDTQYF. CDR3 in DNA: TGCGCCAGCAGCAAGGGTCAATTCGGGGAAAGCACAGATACGCAGTATTTT.

The chain combines TRBV10-3 with TRBJ1-2, with D perhaps matching TRBD1 (6 bases). The V gene lost 8 bases and the J gene lost 5 bases, with 21 bases spanning the gap. The CDR3 extends over 15 amino acids. The germline gives CDR1 ENHRY, CDR2 SYGVKD. CDR3 protein: CAIGGGLMGGYGYTF. DNA for the CDR3: TGTGCCATCGGGGGCGGCCTCATGGGTGGTTATGGCTACACCTTC.

This clone was observed once. V and J are TRBV18 and TRBJ2-5; possibly TRBD1 for D (7 bases). Germline CDR1 and CDR2: KGHSH and LQKENI. V gave up 5 bases and J gave up 0 bases, with 10 bases separating them. The length of the CDR3 is 14 residues. For the CDR3, the DNA is TGTGCCAGCTCAGCGGGACAGTACCAAGAGACCCAGTACTTC. Amino acid sequence: CASSAGQYQETQYF. The variable domain in full, completed from reference TRBV18 and TRBJ2-5, reads NAGVMQNPRHLVRRRGQEARLRCSPMKGHSHVYWYRQLPEEGLKFMVYLQKENIIDESGMPKERFSAEFPKEGPSILRIQQVVRGDSAAYFCASSAGQYQETQYFGPGTRLLVL.

The chain has TRBV15 and TRBJ2-7; D is possibly TRBD1 or TRBD2 (6 bases each). Looked up from germline, CDR1 is LNHNV and CDR2 is YYDKDF (reference sequence). CDR3 length: 16 amino acids. Deletions cut 3 bases from V and 2 bases from J, with 17 bases between. The CDR3 DNA follows: TGTGCCACCAGCAGGGGAATAAAGGGGGGAACCTACGAGCAGTACTTC. This encodes CATSRGIKGGTYEQYF. Together with reference TRBV15 and TRBJ2-7, the CDR3 gives the full variable domain: DAMVIQNPRYQVTQFGKPVTLSCSQTLNHNVMYWYQQKSSQAPKLLFHYYDKDFNNEADTPDNFQSRRPNTSFCFLDIRSPGLGDTAMYLCATSRGIKGGTYEQYFGPGTRLTVT.

The rearrangement uses TRBV27 and TRBJ2-7, with 7 positions matching TRBD2. Per the germline V gene, CDR1 is MNHEY and CDR2 is SMNVEV (reference sequence). There are 15 residues in the CDR3. The ends lost 5 bases at V and 0 bases at J; junction bases unmatched: 7. The CDR3 DNA is TGTGCCAGCAGTCCCCAGCGGGGTTTCTCCTACGAGCAGTACTTC. As protein: CASSPQRGFSYEQYF.

This clone was picked up one time. This rearrangement joins TRBV6-5 to TRBJ2-1; D possibly corresponds to TRBD2 (5 bases). The CDR3 length is 16 residues. Germline V gives CDR1 MNHEY, CDR2 SVGAGI. The V and J ends lost 0 bases and 0 bases respectively, with 9 bases between them. The CDR3 region is CASSYSWESSYNEQFF. DNA for the CDR3: TGTGCCAGCAGTTACTCATGGGAGAGCTCCTACAATGAGCAGTTCTTC.

This clone came up once. The V call is TRBV7-9, the J call TRBJ2-2, with D perhaps matching TRBD2 (5 bases). This CDR3 is built from 14 residues. The ends were cut back, 2 bases at V and 5 bases at J, with 9 bases in the middle. The V gene's germline CDR1 is SEHNR and CDR2 FQNEAQ (reference sequence). As DNA, the CDR3 is TGTGCCAGCAGCTTATCGTCGGGGACCGGGGAGCTGTTTTTT. Its protein product is CASSLSSGTGELFF.

V gene TRBV19 combines with J gene TRBJ1-5; 9 nucleotides agree with TRBD1. Looked up from germline, CDR1 is LNHDA and CDR2 is SQIVND (reference sequence). The CDR3 has 16 amino acids. In nucleotides, the CDR3 is TGTGCAAGTCGGGACAGGGTAAGGTATAGCAATCAGCCCCAGCATTTT. It encodes CASRDRVRYSNQPQHF.

The chain joins TRBV2 to TRBJ2-5; 7 bases map to TRBD2. This CDR3 comprises 15 residues. Trimming removed 2 bases from V and 4 bases from J; junction bases left unmatched: 7. Germline V lookup: CDR1 SNHLY, CDR2 FYNNEI. CDR3 DNA: TGTGCCAGCAGTGAATTAGTTAGCGGGTCAGAGACCCAGTACTTC. It specifies CASSELVSGSETQYF.

This chain connects TRBV29-1 to TRBJ1-2; D not certain. Trimming pared 5 bases from V and 4 bases from J, leaving 20 bases between. Germline V gene sequence: CDR1 SQVTM, CDR2 ANQGSEA. CDR3 size: 15 residues. The CDR3 bases are TGCAGCGTTCTAGGTTCGAAGGGCAGAGTCTATGGCTACACCTTC. Residues: CSVLGSKGRVYGYTF.

The V and J genes are TRBV7-2 and TRBJ2-7; a possible D gene is TRBD1 (5 bases). Germline CDR1 reads SGHTA; CDR2 reads FQGNSA. V dropped 3 bases and J dropped 1 base, with 22 bases sitting between them. The CDR3 runs to 18 residues. CDR3 loop: CASSFTLIYLPGSYEQYF. The CDR3 bases are TGTGCCAGCAGCTTTACCCTAATTTACCTGCCAGGGTCCTACGAGCAGTACTTC.

Comment on this clone: The sample contains more than one DNA sequence encoding this CDR3. This chain uses TRBV9 with TRBJ2-3; D remains unclear. This CDR3 spans 14 amino acids. Germline V gives CDR1 SGDLS, CDR2 YYNGEE. V was shortened by 0 bases and J by 0 bases, with 5 bases between the two germline ends. The CDR3 DNA sequence: TGTGCCAGCAGCGTAGCACCAAGCACAGATACGCAGTATTTT. It encodes CASSVAPSTDTQYF.

The V call is TRBV7-2, the J call TRBJ2-7, with 7 bases fitting TRBD1. The CDR3 contains 15 residues. Looked up from germline, CDR1 is SGHTA and CDR2 is FQGNSA. The V and J ends lost 2 bases and 2 bases, in that order; junction bases with no gene match: 6. This CDR3 is CASSLQAGTAYEQYF. The CDR3 nucleotides are TGTGCCAGCAGCTTACAAGCAGGGACAGCCTACGAGCAGTACTTC.